One and the same sample provided the 22 T cell receptor beta chains below, sequenced in a study of Ad26.COV2.S vaccination and SARS-CoV-2 variants. As for treatment: approximately 18 received Ad26.COV2.S at low or high dose, single or two shots; several received placebo; per-sample allocation not given. Samples were taken on day 63 after the first vaccine or placebo injection. TCRdb's copy holds only in-frame clones and misses some; the assay was immunoSEQ multiplex PCR. The data hold hundreds of thousands of clones, with around nine tenths observed a single time. The starting material was peripheral blood, obtained in a trial of Ad26.COV2.S vaccine versus placebo. The source is a person between 18 and 65 years old who received the Ad26.COV2.S COVID-19 vaccine or a placebo.

The chain uses TRBV18 and TRBJ2-5; 7 nucleotides agree with TRBD1. The CDR3 loop spans 14 amino acids. Germline V CDR1 and CDR2: KGHSH, LQKENI. The V segment lost 0 bases and the J segment 5 bases; nucleotides outside the gene matches: 3. CDR3 amino acids: CASSPPGQWETQYF. CDR3 DNA sequence: TGTGCCAGCTCACCACCGGGACAGTGGGAGACCCAGTACTTC.

CDR3 nucleotide sequence: TGTGCCAGCAGCTTACGGGCAGGAGCTAACTATGGCTACACCTTC. Translating it yields CASSLRAGANYGYTF. V usage is TRBV5-6 and J usage is TRBJ1-2; D remains ambiguous. The CDR3 loop spans 15 amino acids. Trimming removed 2 bases at V and 0 bases at J, with 11 bases between. The germline V gene has CDR1 SGHDT and CDR2 YYEEEE.

This chain links TRBV9 with TRBJ2-1; 7 bases fit TRBD2. With 4 bases clipped from V and 0 bases from J, the junction kept 7 bases outside the gene matches. CDR1 is SGDLS and CDR2 is YYNGEE in the germline V gene. The CDR3 contains 16 residues. For the CDR3, the DNA is TGTGCCAGCAGCCCTCAACTAGCGAGCTCCTACAATGAGCAGTTCTTC. This gives the protein CASSPQLASSYNEQFF.

This chain joins TRBV9 and TRBJ2-7, with 7 bases identical to TRBD1. The CDR3 sequence is 14 residues long. Losses at the gene ends were 3 bases for V and 0 bases for J; bases not matched to a gene: 3. Germline V CDR1 and CDR2: SGDLS, YYNGEE. The CDR3 loop reads CASSETGNSYEQYF. The CDR3 DNA sequence: TGTGCCAGCAGCGAGACAGGGAACTCCTACGAGCAGTACTTC. The full variable domain, completed using reference TRBV9 and TRBJ2-7, is DSGVTQTPKHLITATGQRVTLRCSPRSGDLSVYWYQQSLDQGLQFLIQYYNGEERAKGNILERFSAQQFPDLHSELNLSSLELGDSALYFCASSETGNSYEQYFGPGTRLTVT.

The chain combines TRBV7-9 with TRBJ1-6; perhaps TRBD1 as D (5 bases). Germline V gene data show CDR1 as SEHNR and CDR2 as FQNEAQ (reference sequence). CDR3 size: 14 residues. V shed 1 base and J shed 5 bases, with 6 bases lying between them. As DNA, the CDR3 is TGTGCCAGCAGCTTAGTGACAGATAATTCACCCCTCCACTTT. It encodes CASSLVTDNSPLHF.

The rearrangement links TRBV18 to TRBJ1-5, with 7 bases matching TRBD1. The J segment lost 6 bases and the V segment lost 1 base, leaving 3 bases of the junction unmatched. The CDR3 consists of 14 residues. CDR1 is KGHSH, CDR2 LQKENI, per germline. CDR3 DNA sequence: TGTGCCAGCTCACCACAGGGGGCACGTCAGCCCCAGCATTTT. Protein: CASSPQGARQPQHF.

In its sample, this clone was seen a few times. The J gene is TRBJ2-1, the V gene TRBV29-1; D is unresolved. Germline V CDR1 and CDR2: SQVTM, ANQGSEA. The CDR3 is 13 amino acids. Trimming took 4 bases from V and 0 from J, leaving 7 bases between them. CDR3 in DNA: TGCAGCGTTGTACTGAGCTCCTACAATGAGCAGTTCTTC. Its translation is CSVVLSSYNEQFF.

The rearrangement uses TRBV4-1 and TRBJ2-2; TRBD2 agrees at 10 bases. Germline-derived CDR1 and CDR2 are MGHRA and YSYEKL. V gave up 2 bases and J gave up 0 bases; unmatched junction bases: 3. The CDR3 is made up of 17 amino acids. The CDR3 sequence is CASSQSGLAANTGELFF. The CDR3 nucleotides are TGCGCCAGCAGCCAATCAGGACTAGCGGCGAACACCGGGGAGCTGTTTTTT.

This chain joins TRBV28 and TRBJ2-2; 7 bases agree with TRBD1. V gave up 5 bases and J gave up 5 bases; unmatched junction bases: 8. The germline CDR1 and CDR2 sequences are MDHEN and SYDVKM. CDR3 length equals 15 residues. CDR3: CASSIRQGETGELFF. The CDR3 bases are TGTGCCAGCAGTATTAGACAGGGCGAGACCGGGGAGCTGTTTTTT.

This chain joins TRBV30 and TRBJ2-2; D gene ambiguous. The CDR3 runs to 11 residues. V lost 8 bases and J 2 bases, leaving 6 bases between the germline ends. Germline V gene lookup returns CDR1 GTSNPN and CDR2 SVGIG (reference sequence). The CDR3 sequence is CALLNTGELFF. The CDR3 bases are TGTGCCCTCCTAAACACCGGGGAGCTGTTTTTT. Filled out from reference TRBV30 and TRBJ2-2, the complete variable domain reads SQTIHQWPATLVQPVGSPLSLECTVEGTSNPNLYWYRQAAGRGLQLLFYSVGIGQISSEVPQNLSASRPQDRQFILSSKKLLLSDSGFYLCALLNTGELFFGEGSRLTVL.

This clone has just one count. The V call is TRBV28, the J call TRBJ1-2; D not certain. Germline V gene lookup returns CDR1 MDHEN and CDR2 SYDVKM. Trimming took off 6 bases at V and 0 bases at J, with 14 bases between the two ends. The CDR3 consists of 15 residues. CDR3 DNA sequence: TGTGCCAGCAGCCGGGTTGGGCAAGCTAACTATGGCTACACCTTC. Translation gives CASSRVGQANYGYTF.

The genes are TRBV5-1 and TRBJ2-1, with a weak D call TRBD2 (5 bases). Per germline, CDR1 SGHRS and CDR2 YFSETQ. The CDR3 length is 16 residues. V shed 0 bases and J shed 4 bases, with 14 bases lying between them. For the CDR3, the DNA is TGCGCCAGCAGCTTGGAAGTCCAATCGGGGTACAATGAGCAGTTCTTC. It is translated as CASSLEVQSGYNEQFF.

The V gene is TRBV15, the J gene TRBJ2-3, with D unresolved. Per germline, CDR1 LNHNV and CDR2 YYDKDF (reference sequence). V was pared by 0 bases and J by 2 bases, with 9 bases between. The CDR3 length is 15 residues. The CDR3 DNA reads as TGTGCCACCAGCAGAGATCTCGTCAACACAGATACGCAGTATTTT. This encodes CATSRDLVNTDTQYF.

The chain joins TRBV4-1 to TRBJ2-3; TRBD2 aligns across 8 bases. The CDR3 runs 15 residues. Germline trimming cut 0 bases from V and 6 bases from J; bases unmatched to any gene: 5. The germline V gene has CDR1 MGHRA and CDR2 YSYEKL. CDR3 amino acids: CASSQDRGGQDTQYF. The DNA for the CDR3 is TGCGCCAGCAGCCAAGACCGGGGGGGGCAGGATACGCAGTATTTT.

This clone was seen once. The rearrangement uses TRBV28 and TRBJ2-3, with D possibly TRBD2 on 5 matching bases. V lost 4 bases, J lost 6 bases, and 29 bases lay in between. This CDR3 has 19 amino acids. Per germline, CDR1 MDHEN and CDR2 SYDVKM. This CDR3 is CASSSPTAGASRSWDTQYF. DNA for the CDR3: TGTGCCAGCAGTTCCCCTACCGCGGGCGCCTCCCGGAGCTGGGATACGCAGTATTTT.

The genes are TRBV19 and TRBJ2-3; TRBD2 agrees at 14 bases. Germline V lookup: CDR1 LNHDA, CDR2 SQIVND (reference sequence). V dropped 5 bases and J dropped 2; count of bases not matched to a gene: 3. This CDR3 comprises 16 residues. This CDR3 reads CASSSGLAGATDTQYF. CDR3 DNA: TGTGCCAGTAGTTCGGGACTAGCGGGGGCCACAGATACGCAGTATTTT.

V is TRBV19 and J is TRBJ2-3; D is possibly TRBD1 or TRBD2 (5 bases each). The CDR3 spans 17 residues. Germline V gene data show CDR1 as LNHDA and CDR2 as SQIVND (reference sequence). V lost 7 bases to trimming and J lost 4 bases, with 24 bases between them. The CDR3 DNA sequence: TGTGCCAGTAAGGGGTTGGGATCGGTGGGGAGATCAGATACGCAGTATTTT. Amino acids: CASKGLGSVGRSDTQYF.

This chain connects TRBV2 to TRBJ2-3; D may match TRBD1 or TRBD2 (5 bases each). Germline V gene sequence: CDR1 SNHLY, CDR2 FYNNEI. Deletions cut 11 bases from V and 0 bases from J, with 12 bases between. The CDR3 length is 13 residues. DNA for the CDR3: TGTGCCGGTGGGACGGATAGCACAGATACGCAGTATTTT. Translation: CAGGTDSTDTQYF.

This chain links TRBV5-4 with TRBJ2-6; D unclear. The CDR3 is 16 residues long. V gave up 4 bases and J gave up 2 bases, with 13 bases separating them. The germline gives CDR1 SGHNT, CDR2 YYREEE (reference sequence). The CDR3, as DNA: TGTGCCAGCAGCAAGCCCCCCCTACCTGGGGCCAACGTCCTGACTTTC. Its protein is CASSKPPLPGANVLTF.

This chain links TRBV6-5 with TRBJ2-1; D ambiguous. The length of the CDR3 is 15 residues. From germline, CDR1 is MNHEY and CDR2 SVGAGI. The germline V and J ends were trimmed by 2 bases and 10 bases, with 18 bases remaining between them. CDR3 amino acids: CASSYLPGPTVEQFF. Here the CDR3 DNA reads TGTGCCAGCAGTTACCTTCCCGGACCAACTGTGGAGCAGTTCTTC.

The V and J genes are TRBV2 and TRBJ1-4; the D is unclear. The length of the CDR3 is 13 residues. Trimming shortened V by 11 bases and J by 4 bases, and 14 bases separated the two germline ends. CDR1 and CDR2 from the germline V gene are SNHLY and FYNNEI. CDR3 in amino acids: CASLGGVNEKLFF. For the CDR3, the DNA is TGTGCCTCCTTGGGTGGGGTTAATGAAAAACTGTTTTTT.

There are a few counts of this clone. The J gene is TRBJ1-2, the V gene TRBV11-2; TRBD1 aligns across 7 bases. This CDR3 contains 13 residues. CDR1 is SGHAT and CDR2 is FQNNGV in the germline V gene. The ends lost 6 bases at V and 8 bases at J; junction bases unmatched: 9. The CDR3 loop is CASSPDRDTGYTF. The CDR3, as DNA: TGTGCCAGCAGTCCAGACAGGGATACGGGCTACACCTTC.